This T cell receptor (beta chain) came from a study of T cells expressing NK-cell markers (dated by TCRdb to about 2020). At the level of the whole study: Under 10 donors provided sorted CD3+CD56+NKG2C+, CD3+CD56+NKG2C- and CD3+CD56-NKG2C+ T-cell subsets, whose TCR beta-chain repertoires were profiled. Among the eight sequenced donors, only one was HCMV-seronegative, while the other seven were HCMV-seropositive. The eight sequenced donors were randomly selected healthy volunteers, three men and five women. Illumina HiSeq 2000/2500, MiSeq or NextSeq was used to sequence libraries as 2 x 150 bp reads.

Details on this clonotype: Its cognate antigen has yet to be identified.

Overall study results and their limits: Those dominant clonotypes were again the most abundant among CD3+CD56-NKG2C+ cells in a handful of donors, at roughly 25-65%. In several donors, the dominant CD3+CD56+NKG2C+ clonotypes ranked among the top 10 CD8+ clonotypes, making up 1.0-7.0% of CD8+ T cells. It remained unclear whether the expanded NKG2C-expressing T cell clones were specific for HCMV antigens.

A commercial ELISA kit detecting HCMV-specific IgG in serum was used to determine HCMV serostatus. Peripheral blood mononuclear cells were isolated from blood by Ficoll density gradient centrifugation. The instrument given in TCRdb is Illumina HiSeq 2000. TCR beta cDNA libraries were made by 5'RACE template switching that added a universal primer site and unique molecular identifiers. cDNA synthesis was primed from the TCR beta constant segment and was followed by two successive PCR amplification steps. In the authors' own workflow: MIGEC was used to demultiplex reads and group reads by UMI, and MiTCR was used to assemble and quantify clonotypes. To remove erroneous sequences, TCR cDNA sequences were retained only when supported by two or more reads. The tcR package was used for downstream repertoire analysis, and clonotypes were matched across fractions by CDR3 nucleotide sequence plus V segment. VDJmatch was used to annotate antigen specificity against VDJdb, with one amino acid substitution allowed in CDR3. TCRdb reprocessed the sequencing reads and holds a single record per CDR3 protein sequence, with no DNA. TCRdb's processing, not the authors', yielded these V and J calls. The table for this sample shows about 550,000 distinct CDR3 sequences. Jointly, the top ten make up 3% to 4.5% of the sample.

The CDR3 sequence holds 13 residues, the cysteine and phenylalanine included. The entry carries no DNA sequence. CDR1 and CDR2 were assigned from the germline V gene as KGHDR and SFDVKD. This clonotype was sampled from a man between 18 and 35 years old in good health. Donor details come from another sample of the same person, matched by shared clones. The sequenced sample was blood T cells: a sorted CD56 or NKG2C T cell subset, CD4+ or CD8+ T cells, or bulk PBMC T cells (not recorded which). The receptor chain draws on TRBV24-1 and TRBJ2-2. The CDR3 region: CATSWSGAGELFF.